This TCR beta chain was sequenced during a study of T cell repertoires in cytomegalovirus infection. Looking at the study overall: TCR beta signatures that were public indicated CMV infection and matching HLA type. The study, taken as a whole, reports: It was HLA-C-restricted CMV-specific TCR beta clonotypes that dominated the response ex vivo. The study identified carriers of CMV plus the relevant HLA from cumulative public TCR beta family frequency.

Germline lookup yields CDR1 SGHDT and CDR2 YYEEEE. The germline V and J ends were trimmed by 4 bases and 2 bases, with 13 bases remaining between them. This CDR3 has 15 amino acids. In TCRdb, the reads were re-called with MiXCR into one record per CDR3 protein. The profile shows approximately 990,000 distinct CDR3 sequences, roughly 30% of them singletons. This clonotype was found many times. Its specificity is not known. The specimen was cultured CD8+ T cells from PBMCs, collected from culture after CMV antigen stimulation. The J gene is TRBJ2-1, the V gene TRBV5-6; TRBD1 is a possible D gene (5 bases). This TCR derives from a human donor in good health (CMV status not recorded). Some clones in this sample may be carry-over from other donors' samples. The CDR3 nucleotides read TGTGCCAGCAGCCAAGGTGACAGTCCCTACAATGAGCAGTTCTTC. Its protein is CASSQGDSPYNEQFF.